Shown below are 14 T cell receptor beta chains from a single sample sequenced in a study of T cell repertoires in cytomegalovirus infection. No antigen is known for these receptors. From the reads, TCRdb called clonotypes with MiXCR, one entry per CDR3 protein. Of 650,000 to 900,000 distinct CDR3 sequences in the sample, roughly 29% are singletons; the top ten hold around 14%. Sequenced here: cultured CD8+ T cells from PBMCs, sampled from culture after CMV antigen stimulation. The receptors derive from a human donor in good health (CMV status not recorded). Some clones in this sample may be carry-over from other donors' samples.

This chain connects TRBV7-9 to TRBJ2-7; 7 bases match TRBD1. CDR1 and CDR2 from the germline V gene are SEHNR and FQNEAQ (reference sequence). The CDR3 runs 17 residues. With 4 bases clipped from V and 3 bases from J, the junction kept 15 bases outside the gene matches. The CDR3 DNA follows: TGTGCCAGCAGCTACAGCCCCAGGGGGTACGAAGTCTACGAGCAGTACTTC. Its protein product is CASSYSPRGYEVYEQYF. Supplemented by reference TRBV7-9 and TRBJ2-7, the full variable domain reads DTGVSQNPRHKITKRGQNVTFRCDPISEHNRLYWYRQTLGQGPEFLTYFQNEAQLEKSRLLSDRFSAERPKGSFSTLEIQRTEQGDSAMYLCASSYSPRGYEVYEQYFGPGTRLTVT.

The rearrangement links TRBV4-3 to TRBJ1-5, with 7 bases lining up with TRBD1. This CDR3 comprises 17 residues. Trimming cost V 0 bases and J 1 base; bases outside gene matches: 6. Germline assignment: CDR1 LGHNA and CDR2 YSLEER. The CDR3 loop reads CASSQDKTGVSNQPQHF. The CDR3 DNA is TGCGCCAGCAGCCAAGATAAAACAGGGGTAAGCAATCAGCCCCAGCATTTT.

The rearrangement links TRBV19 to TRBJ2-6; the match to TRBD1 covers 7 bases. CDR3 length: 18 amino acids. The V gene end was trimmed by 3 bases and the J gene end by 2 bases; junction bases not matched to a gene: 10. Germline lookup yields CDR1 LNHDA and CDR2 SQIVND (reference sequence). CDR3 sequence (DNA): TGTGCCAGTAGTATGCCCGGGACAGTAATAGCTGGGGCCAACGTCCTGACTTTC. Translated: CASSMPGTVIAGANVLTF.

This clonotype was detected a few times. V is TRBV11-1 and J is TRBJ2-7; 9 nucleotides match TRBD1. Germline assignment: CDR1 SGHAT and CDR2 FQDESV (reference sequence). V was clipped by 6 bases and J by 2 bases; unmatched bases: 17. CDR3 length equals 18 residues. CDR3 in amino acids: CASSPQRGTGFRAYEQYF. The DNA for the CDR3 is TGTGCCAGCAGTCCCCAACGGGGGACAGGGTTTCGGGCCTACGAGCAGTACTTC.

V gene TRBV19 combines with J gene TRBJ2-1; 9 bases agree with TRBD1. Germline V CDR1 and CDR2: LNHDA, SQIVND (reference sequence). This CDR3 spans 15 amino acids. The V and J ends lost 7 bases and 2 bases, in that order; junction bases with no gene match: 6. For the CDR3, the DNA is TGTGCCAGTAAAAGGACAGGGGACACCTACAATGAGCAGTTCTTC. Its translation: CASKRTGDTYNEQFF.

The chain is built from TRBV13 and TRBJ1-2; D is unresolved. Germline lookup yields CDR1 PRHDT and CDR2 FYEKMQ (reference sequence). V lost 2 bases to trimming and J lost 1 base, with 11 bases between them. CDR3 length: 15 residues. CDR3 loop: CASSLTARSNYGYTF. Written as DNA, the CDR3 is TGTGCCAGCAGCTTAACAGCCCGGAGTAACTATGGCTACACCTTC. Together with reference TRBV13 and TRBJ1-2, the CDR3 gives the full variable domain: AAGVIQSPRHLIKEKRETATLKCYPIPRHDTVYWYQQGPGQDPQFLISFYEKMQSDKGSIPDRFSAQQFSDYHSELNMSSLELGDSALYFCASSLTARSNYGYTFGSGTRLTVV.

This clonotype came up many times. The V and J genes are TRBV12-3 or TRBV12-4 and TRBJ1-5; perhaps TRBD1 as D (5 bases). V was pared by 6 bases and J by 3 bases, with 12 bases between. The CDR3 consists of 14 residues. The CDR3 loop reads CASSPDRYNQPQHF. The CDR3, as DNA: TGTGCCAGCAGCCCCGACAGATACAATCAGCCCCAGCATTTT.

V gene TRBV15 combines with J gene TRBJ2-5, with 9 nucleotides matching TRBD2. Germline V gene sequence: CDR1 LNHNV, CDR2 YYDKDF (reference sequence). The J segment lost 5 bases and the V segment lost 2 bases, leaving 9 bases of the junction unmatched. This CDR3 is built from 16 residues. The CDR3 DNA follows: TGTGCCACCAGCAGACGTAGCGGGGGTCCAGGGGAGACCCAGTACTTC. Translated, it gives CATSRRSGGPGETQYF.

V usage is TRBV5-1 and J usage is TRBJ2-3, with 7 bases aligning to TRBD2. V trimming: 4 bases; J trimming: 5 bases; junction bases outside the gene matches: 16. The CDR3 loop spans 17 amino acids. Germline CDR1 is SGHRS and CDR2 is YFSETQ. CDR3 DNA sequence: TGCGCCAGCAGCCCGAGCGGGAATCTTGGAGGAGGAGATACGCAGTATTTT. This encodes CASSPSGNLGGGDTQYF. Using reference TRBV5-1 and TRBJ2-3 for the parts outside the CDR3, the full variable domain is KAGVTQTPRYLIKTRGQQVTLSCSPISGHRSVSWYQQTPGQGLQFLFEYFSETQRNKGNFPGRFSGRQFSNSRSEMNVSTLELGDSALYLCASSPSGNLGGGDTQYFGPGTRLTVL.

This clonotype was seen only a few times. The V and J genes are TRBV6-6 and TRBJ1-4, with D hard to call. The ends were cut back, 5 bases at V and 6 bases at J, with 13 bases in the middle. The germline V gene encodes CDR1 MNHNY and CDR2 SVGAGI (reference sequence). This CDR3 has 14 amino acids. In DNA form, the CDR3 reads TGTGCCAGCAGTCCCACAGCCCCTGATGAAAAACTGTTTTTT. This encodes CASSPTAPDEKLFF.

This clonotype was detected a few times. The gene calls are TRBV12-3 or TRBV12-4 and TRBJ2-1; TRBD2 matches at 13 bases. V lost 6 bases and J lost 5; bases outside the gene matches: 10. This CDR3 region has 17 residues. Here the CDR3 DNA reads TGTGCCAGCAGCTTGAGGACTAGCGGGGGCCCCAACAATGAGCAGTTCTTC. Amino acids: CASSLRTSGGPNNEQFF.

This clonotype was recorded a few times. V is TRBV4-3 and J is TRBJ2-1; tentatively, D is TRBD1 or TRBD2 (7 bases each). The CDR3 contains 16 residues. Germline CDR1 is LGHNA and CDR2 is YSLEER. Between the trimmed V and J ends, which lost 2 bases and 7 bases, there was a span of 18 bases. The CDR3 loop reads CASSQTRQGGWNEQFF. The CDR3 DNA reads as TGCGCCAGCAGCCAAACTCGACAGGGAGGGTGGAATGAGCAGTTCTTC.

The chain recombines TRBV18 with TRBJ1-5; D gene uncertain. CDR1 and CDR2 (germline): KGHSH, LQKENI. The CDR3 covers 16 residues. The V end was cut by 2 bases, the J end by 2 bases, with 13 bases between. The CDR3 spells CASSPAKIMGNQPQHF. Here the CDR3 DNA reads TGTGCCAGCTCACCAGCGAAAATCATGGGCAATCAGCCCCAGCATTTT.

The CDR3 is CASRSPGGRVAGYTF. The CDR3 bases are TGTGCCAGCAGATCTCCCGGGGGACGAGTAGCTGGCTACACCTTC. The chain carries TRBV12-3 or TRBV12-4 and TRBJ1-2, with D possibly TRBD1 on 5 matching bases. Trimming cost V 6 bases and J 7 bases, with 21 bases left between them. The CDR3 is made up of 15 amino acids.